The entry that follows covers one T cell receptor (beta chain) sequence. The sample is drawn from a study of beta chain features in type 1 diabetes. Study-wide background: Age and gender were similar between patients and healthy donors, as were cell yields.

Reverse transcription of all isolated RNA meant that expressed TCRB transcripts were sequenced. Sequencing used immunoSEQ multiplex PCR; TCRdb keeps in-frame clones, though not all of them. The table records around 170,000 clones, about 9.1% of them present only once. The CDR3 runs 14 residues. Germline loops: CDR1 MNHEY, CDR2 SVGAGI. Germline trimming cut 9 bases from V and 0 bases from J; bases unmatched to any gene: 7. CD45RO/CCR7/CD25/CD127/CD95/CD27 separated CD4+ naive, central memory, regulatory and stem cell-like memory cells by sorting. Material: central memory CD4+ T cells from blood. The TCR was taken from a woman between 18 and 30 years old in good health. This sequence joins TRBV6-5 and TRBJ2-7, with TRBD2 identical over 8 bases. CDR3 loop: CASTQAGASYEQYF. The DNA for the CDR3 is TGTGCCAGTACTCAAGCGGGAGCCTCCTACGAGCAGTACTTC.